This paragraph reports one T cell receptor (beta chain). Its specificity is not known. This sample is drawn from a study of early T cells in non-severe SARS-CoV-2 infection. Background on the study: Unsorted whole blood bulk RNA was sequenced, with unpaired chains. General study findings and limits: Private and CD4 specificities were missed by VDJdb matching, skewed to anti-spike CD8.

V was clipped by 3 bases and J by 1 base; unmatched bases: 7. CDR1 is SEHNR and CDR2 is FQNEAQ in the germline V gene (reference sequence). The CDR3 spans 17 residues. The protocol attached unique molecular identifiers to individual cDNA molecules. Each CDR3 protein gets one entry after TCRdb re-called the 5' RACE reads with MiXCR. The sample carries tens of thousands of distinct CDR3 sequences, roughly 9.4% recorded once. The J gene is TRBJ2-2, the V gene TRBV7-9, with 8 bases that match TRBD1. The sequenced sample was whole blood. The sequence came from an adult who was a healthcare worker with PCR-confirmed SARS-CoV-2 infection or an uninfected control (not recorded which). CDR3 coding DNA: TGTGCCAGCAGCTTCCCGGCAGGGGGCCTGAACACCGGGGAGCTGTTTTTT. It codes for CASSFPAGGLNTGELFF.